This T cell receptor (beta chain) came from a study of T cell clonotyping in hematopoietic cell transplantation. The time point is: recipient sample about 28 days before transplant, after cytoreduction. Method: immunoSEQ multiplex PCR; TCRdb's copy keeps in-frame clones and lacks some. The table shows roughly 18,000 clones, with roughly 88% occurring only once. Germline V lookup: CDR1 GTSNPN, CDR2 SVGIG (reference sequence). With 4 bases clipped from V and 4 bases from J, the junction kept 4 bases outside the gene matches. The CDR3 covers 13 residues. The sequencing used peripheral blood mononuclear cells, collected before stem cell transplant. The genes are TRBV30 and TRBJ1-2; 9 bases map to TRBD1. This sequence originates from a man aged 50 or older with acute myeloid leukemia. Some clones in this sample may be carry-over from other donors' samples. The CDR3 loop is CAWTGQGTYGYTF. DNA of the CDR3: TGTGCCTGGACGGGACAGGGTACCTATGGCTACACCTTC.